These 19 T cell receptor beta chains came from one sample sequenced in a study of cytomegalovirus exposure and HLA in healthy donors. 60 Vbeta and 13 Jbeta primers were used in PCR. The data were produced by immunoSEQ multiplex PCR, yet TCRdb's version contains in-frame clones alone and is incomplete. The sample lists some 160,000 clones, more than 80% seen once, with roughly 4.3% in the top ten. The sample consisted of PBMCs. All receptors derive from a woman aged 40 to 50 in good health and CMV-seropositive.

CDR3 sequence: CAWSERFDEQYF. The CDR3, as DNA: TGTGCCTGGAGTGAGCGTTTTGACGAGCAGTACTTC. The chain employs TRBV30 and TRBJ2-7; no definite D call. The CDR3 covers 12 residues. V dropped 1 base and J dropped 5 bases, with 9 bases sitting between them. Per the germline V gene, CDR1 is GTSNPN and CDR2 is SVGIG (reference sequence). Based on the CDR3 plus reference TRBV30 and TRBJ2-7, the full variable domain is SQTIHQWPATLVQPVGSPLSLECTVEGTSNPNLYWYRQAAGRGLQLLFYSVGIGQISSEVPQNLSASRPQDRQFILSSKKLLLSDSGFYLCAWSERFDEQYFGPGTRLTVT.

This clone was counted a few times. The chain recombines TRBV28 with TRBJ1-5; 7 nucleotides align to TRBD1. V shed 7 bases, J shed 13 bases, and the junction held 10 bases outside the gene matches. This CDR3 is 12 amino acids long. The germline CDR1 and CDR2 sequences are MDHEN and SYDVKM. CDR3 residues: CASTSLRGQQHF. CDR3 coding DNA: TGTGCCAGCACCTCTTTGAGGGGACAGCAGCATTTT. Full variable domain (remainder filled in from reference TRBV28 and TRBJ1-5): DVKVTQSSRYLVKRTGEKVFLECVQDMDHENMFWYRQDPGLGLRLIYFSYDVKMKEKGDIPEGYSVSREKKERFSLILESASTNQTSMYLCASTSLRGQQHFGDGTRLSIL.

The chain links TRBV5-6 to TRBJ2-1; no reliable D call. The CDR3 has 13 residues. In germline, CDR1 is SGHDT, CDR2 YYEEEE. V lost 1 base to trimming and J lost 5 bases, with 7 bases between them. CDR3 in DNA: TGTGCCAGCAGCTTGATCAGTAACAATGAGCAGTTCTTC. Encoded protein: CASSLISNNEQFF.

The chain couples TRBV7-6 to TRBJ2-2, with D perhaps matching TRBD2 (5 bases). The CDR3 is 17 residues long. Germline CDR1 SGHVS, CDR2 FNYEAQ. Trimming took 5 bases from V and 3 from J, leaving 19 bases between them. CDR3 in DNA: TGTGCCAGCAGCCCTGCCGCCCTAGCTCCGGACACCGGGGAGCTGTTTTTT. It specifies CASSPAALAPDTGELFF.

This clone appeared once. This chain joins TRBV7-2 and TRBJ2-3, with 13 bases identical to TRBD2. In germline, CDR1 is SGHTA, CDR2 FQGNSA. The V segment lost 9 bases and the J segment 4 bases; nucleotides outside the gene matches: 7. The CDR3 runs to 15 residues. The DNA for the CDR3 is TGTGCCAGTGTCCGGACTAGCGGGAGCGCAGATACGCAGTATTTT. Its protein is CASVRTSGSADTQYF.

The rearrangement links TRBV9 to TRBJ1-6; TRBD1 matches 8 bases. CDR1 is SGDLS and CDR2 is YYNGEE in the germline V gene. Unmatched junction bases numbered 5, after V lost 3 bases and J lost 6 bases. The CDR3 has 15 amino acids. In DNA, the CDR3 is TGTGCCAGCAGCGAGGCAGGGGGCAGTAATTCACCCCTCCACTTT. Its protein is CASSEAGGSNSPLHF.

A few counts support this clone. The V call is TRBV29-1, the J call TRBJ1-4; 7 bases map to TRBD1. Losses at the gene ends were 7 bases for V and 7 bases for J; bases not matched to a gene: 9. Germline V CDR1 and CDR2: SQVTM, ANQGSEA. The CDR3 covers 13 residues. DNA of the CDR3: TGCAGCGCAAACCGGGACAGCGGTGAAAAACTGTTTTTT. Its translation: CSANRDSGEKLFF.

This clone was observed once. This rearrangement joins TRBV5-1 to TRBJ2-2; possibly TRBD2 for D (5 bases). Germline CDR1 SGHRS, CDR2 YFSETQ. The CDR3 totals 15 residues. V lost 0 bases to trimming and J lost 7 bases, with 13 bases between them. CDR3 sequence: CASSLAGLAGGELFF. The CDR3 nucleotides are TGCGCCAGCAGCTTGGCAGGCCTCGCGGGCGGGGAGCTGTTTTTT.

The J gene is TRBJ1-2, the V gene TRBV18; D unclear. The V gene's germline CDR1 is KGHSH and CDR2 LQKENI. V gave up 3 bases and J gave up 5 bases, with 16 bases separating them. This CDR3 contains 15 residues. The CDR3 is CASSPLAEKSYGYTF. CDR3 sequence (DNA): TGTGCCAGCTCACCTTTGGCGGAGAAATCTTATGGCTACACCTTC.

The rearrangement links TRBV5-8 to TRBJ2-2, with D tentatively TRBD1 (6 bases). Germline V CDR1 and CDR2: SGHTS, YDEGEE. Trimming removed 1 base from V and 4 bases from J, with 11 bases in between. This CDR3 spans 15 amino acids. The CDR3 region has the DNA TGTGCCAGCAGCTTGCTTCCAGGGGTCACCGGGGAGCTGTTTTTT. The encoded protein is CASSLLPGVTGELFF.

The rearrangement joins TRBV7-2 to TRBJ1-2; 10 nucleotides match TRBD1. V lost 2 bases and J lost 7; bases outside the gene matches: 4. CDR3 length equals 14 residues. CDR1 is SGHTA, CDR2 FQGNSA, per germline. CDR3: CASSLRQGAGGYTF. CDR3 DNA sequence: TGTGCCAGCAGCTTACGACAGGGGGCTGGTGGCTACACCTTC.

J is TRBJ2-1 and V is TRBV9; 7 positions agree with TRBD2. Per the germline V gene, CDR1 is SGDLS and CDR2 is YYNGEE. The V gene end was trimmed by 4 bases and the J gene end by 6 bases; junction bases not matched to a gene: 16. There are 17 residues in the CDR3. In nucleotides, the CDR3 is TGTGCCAGCAGCAGGAGGCCAATAAGCGGGGTGGTCAATGAGCAGTTCTTC. It codes for CASSRRPISGVVNEQFF.

The V and J genes are TRBV5-1 and TRBJ2-7, with TRBD2 matching over 7 bases. Losses at the gene ends were 0 bases for V and 3 bases for J; bases not matched to a gene: 3. CDR1 is SGHRS and CDR2 is YFSETQ in the germline V gene. CDR3 length equals 14 residues. For the CDR3, the DNA is TGCGCCAGCAGCTTGGGGCGCGGGGGCTACGAGCAGTACTTC. As protein: CASSLGRGGYEQYF.

This chain links TRBV7-2 with TRBJ2-5, with 12 positions matching TRBD2. The V gene end was trimmed by 5 bases and the J gene end by 0 bases; junction bases not matched to a gene: 4. The CDR3 length is 16 residues. Germline CDR1 SGHTA, CDR2 FQGNSA. CDR3 sequence: CASSQTSGGYQETQYF. CDR3 nucleotides: TGTGCCAGCAGCCAGACTAGCGGGGGCTACCAAGAGACCCAGTACTTC.

The rearrangement joins TRBV2 to TRBJ2-3; a possible D gene is TRBD1 (6 bases). Trimming pared 1 base from V and 2 bases from J, leaving 10 bases between. CDR1 and CDR2 (germline): SNHLY, FYNNEI. The CDR3 totals 15 residues. CDR3 amino acids: CASSEGQGITDTQYF. CDR3 bases: TGTGCCAGCAGTGAAGGGCAGGGGATCACAGATACGCAGTATTTT.

The sample holds one count of this clone. This chain links TRBV30 with TRBJ2-1; perhaps TRBD2 as D (6 bases). Germline CDR1 GTSNPN, CDR2 SVGIG (reference sequence). Trimming removed 6 bases at V and 5 bases at J, with 11 bases between. The CDR3 has 12 residues. The CDR3 nucleotides are TGTGCCTGTAGACTAGTAGACAATGAGCAGTTCTTC. Its protein is CACRLVDNEQFF. Supplemented by reference TRBV30 and TRBJ2-1, the full variable domain reads SQTIHQWPATLVQPVGSPLSLECTVEGTSNPNLYWYRQAAGRGLQLLFYSVGIGQISSEVPQNLSASRPQDRQFILSSKKLLLSDSGFYLCACRLVDNEQFFGPGTRLTVL.

V usage is TRBV6-5 and J usage is TRBJ1-1; D possibly corresponds to TRBD1 (6 bases). The CDR3 covers 15 residues. Germline CDR1 and CDR2: MNHEY and SVGAGI. V was shortened by 6 bases and J by 2 bases, with 16 bases between the two germline ends. The CDR3 coding sequence is TGTGCCAGCAGGATACAGGGAATGTCTAACACTGAAGCTTTCTTT. Amino acids: CASRIQGMSNTEAFF.

This clone has only a few counts. The rearrangement links TRBV6-1 to TRBJ1-2; D might be TRBD1 (5 bases). Germline V CDR1 and CDR2: MNHNS, SASEGT. The germline V and J ends were trimmed by 0 bases and 0 bases, with 14 bases remaining between them. The length of the CDR3 is 17 residues. The DNA for the CDR3 is TGTGCCAGCAGTGAAGCGACAGTCTTACCAGCTAACTATGGCTACACCTTC. Protein: CASSEATVLPANYGYTF.

This clone was detected only once. The V gene is TRBV19, the J gene TRBJ1-5, with D possibly being TRBD1 (6 bases). Between the trimmed V and J ends, which lost 0 bases and 4 bases, there was a span of 10 bases. This CDR3 has 15 amino acids. Germline V lookup: CDR1 LNHDA, CDR2 SQIVND (reference sequence). The CDR3 DNA reads TGTGCCAGTAGTATAGAGGACAGATTTAATCAGCCCCAGCATTTT. This translates into CASSIEDRFNQPQHF.